The entry below gives a single TCR beta chain sequence along with its context. What it binds is not known. The entry originates in a study of human thymus T cells. Sequencing used immunoSEQ multiplex PCR; TCRdb keeps in-frame clones, though not all of them. The table records about 78,000 clones, around 96% of them present only once. The source of the thymus tissue was resections taken during corrective heart surgery. Donor material was obtained from healthy Finnish infants undergoing corrective surgery for congenital heart defects. Study-level points and caveats: Related research examined unrelated individuals and reported that their thymic repertoires overlapped highly.

Per the germline V gene, CDR1 is MNHNS and CDR2 is SASEGT. V was pared by 3 bases and J by 5 bases, with 14 bases of the junction left unmatched. The CDR3 consists of 18 residues. This clonotype was sampled from a boy under two years old with a congenital heart defect but otherwise immunologically healthy. Sample: thymus tissue. This chain uses TRBV6-1 with TRBJ2-1, with 9 bases matching TRBD2. This CDR3 reads CASSDEGVAGGPNNEQFF. As DNA, the CDR3 is TGTGCCAGCAGTGACGAGGGCGTCGCGGGAGGGCCCAACAATGAGCAGTTCTTC.